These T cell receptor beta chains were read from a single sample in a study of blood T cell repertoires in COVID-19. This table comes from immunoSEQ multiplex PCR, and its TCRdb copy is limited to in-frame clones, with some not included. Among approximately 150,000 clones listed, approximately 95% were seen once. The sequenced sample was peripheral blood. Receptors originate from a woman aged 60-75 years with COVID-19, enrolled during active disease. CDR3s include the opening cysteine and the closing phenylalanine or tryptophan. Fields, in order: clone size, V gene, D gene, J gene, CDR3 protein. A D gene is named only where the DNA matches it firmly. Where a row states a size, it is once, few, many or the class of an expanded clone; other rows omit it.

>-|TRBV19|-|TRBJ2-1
CASSIQGGDNNEQFF
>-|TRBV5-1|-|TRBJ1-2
CASSLKEASGYTF
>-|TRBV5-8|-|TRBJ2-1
CASSSAGRQGYNEQFF
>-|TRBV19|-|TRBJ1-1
CASSPGDTEAFF
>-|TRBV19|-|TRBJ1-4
CASSIEGTNEKLFF
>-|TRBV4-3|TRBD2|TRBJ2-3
CASSQDPSGGAVDTQYF
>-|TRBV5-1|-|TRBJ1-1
CASSPRTYRDTEAFF
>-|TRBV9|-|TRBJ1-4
CASSVGGTNEKLFF
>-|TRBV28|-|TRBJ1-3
CASNWRRSGNTIYF
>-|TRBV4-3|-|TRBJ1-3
CASSLGLSGNTIYF
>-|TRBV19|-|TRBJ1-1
CATRRGPEAFF
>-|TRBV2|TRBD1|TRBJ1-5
CASRPTGDQPQHF
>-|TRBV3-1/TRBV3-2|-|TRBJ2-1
CASSPGGGEGFRGQFF
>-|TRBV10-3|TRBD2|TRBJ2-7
CAISESTGGYEQYF
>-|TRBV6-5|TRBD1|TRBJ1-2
CASSLDRGPYGYTF
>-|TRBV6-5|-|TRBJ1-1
CASSQQTLNTEAFF
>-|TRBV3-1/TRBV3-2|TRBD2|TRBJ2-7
CASSLYREGGKGEQYF
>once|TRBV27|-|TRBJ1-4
CASSLYRDATNEKLFF
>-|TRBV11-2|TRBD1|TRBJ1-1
CASSSYRGFDTEAFF
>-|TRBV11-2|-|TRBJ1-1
CASSLEQRTEAFF
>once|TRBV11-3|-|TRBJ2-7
CASSLSGSYEQYF
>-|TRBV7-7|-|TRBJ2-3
CASSTRTSDTQYF
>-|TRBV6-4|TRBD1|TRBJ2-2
CASSGQGNTGELFF
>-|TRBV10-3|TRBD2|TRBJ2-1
CAISESERGGPYNEQFF
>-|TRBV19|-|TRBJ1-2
CASSISRVYQAGYTF
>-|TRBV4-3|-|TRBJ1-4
CASSQEQVPPTNEKLFF
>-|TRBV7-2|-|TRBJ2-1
CASSKPDSHNNEQFF
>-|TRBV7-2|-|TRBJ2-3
CASSNPDTQYF
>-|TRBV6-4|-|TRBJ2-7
CASSDFRGGGSSPYEQYF
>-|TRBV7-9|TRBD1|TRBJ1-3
CASSKPRTGESSGNTIYF
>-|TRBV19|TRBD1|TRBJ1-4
CASSTQGTGNEKLFF
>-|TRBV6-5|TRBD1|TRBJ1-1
CASSSVDWDSYTEAFF
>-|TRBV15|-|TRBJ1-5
CATSRDRSSYQPQHF
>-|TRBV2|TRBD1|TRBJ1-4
CASRPTGAVDEKLFF
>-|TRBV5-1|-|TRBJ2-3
CASSLGAGQPSTDTQYF
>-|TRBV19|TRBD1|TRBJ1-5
CASSTHDRAPYSNQPQHF
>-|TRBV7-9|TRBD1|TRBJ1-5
CASSFTGTGTEPQHF
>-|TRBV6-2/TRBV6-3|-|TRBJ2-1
CASSYSIKGVYNEQFF
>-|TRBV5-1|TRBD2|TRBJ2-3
CASSDLTSGGANTQYF
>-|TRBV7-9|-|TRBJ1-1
CASSLSGANTEAFF
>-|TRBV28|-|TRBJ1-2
CASSTSGWGANYGYTF
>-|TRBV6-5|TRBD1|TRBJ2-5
CASGFASDRVSQYF
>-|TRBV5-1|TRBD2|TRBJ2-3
CASNAGTTNTDTQYF
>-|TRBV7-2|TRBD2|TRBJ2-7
CASSFERGDYEQYF
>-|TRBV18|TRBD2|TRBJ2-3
CASSPASGEDTQYF
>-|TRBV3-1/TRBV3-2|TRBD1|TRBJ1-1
CASSLGQGRTEAFF
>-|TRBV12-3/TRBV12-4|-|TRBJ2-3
CASSLAGDTQYF
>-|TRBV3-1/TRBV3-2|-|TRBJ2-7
CASSQGRGWDEQYF
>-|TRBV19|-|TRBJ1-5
CASSGTSSNQPQHF
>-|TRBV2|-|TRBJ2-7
CASIRTVWSYEQYF